Sequencing of this T cell receptor (beta chain) was carried out in a study of CD8 T cells in Susac syndrome. Overall study context: Patients with Susac syndrome were therapy-naive, treated with corticosteroids, or treated with intravenous immunoglobulin alone when blood was collected. Findings and limits, study-wide: In total CD8+ repertoires, about 16 Susac-specific public clones were found, and in CD8+ TEMRA repertoires, roughly 5 were found.

Random hexamers primed reverse transcription of 0.5 to 1 ug RNA. The TCR beta CDR3 was amplified by immunoSEQ multiplex PCR across 54 Vbeta, 13 Jbeta. In TCRdb, the immunoSEQ multiplex PCR reads were re-called with MiXCR into one record per CDR3 protein. Among 75,000 or so distinct CDR3 sequences listed, about 94% were seen once. As concerns this clonotype: Antigen: not known.

CD8+ and CD4+ blood T cells underwent TCR beta sequencing. The sequenced sample was CD8+ T cells from PBMCs. This sequence originates from a human donor with Susac syndrome.

The CDR3 loop is CASSLGRGLDGNQPQHF. The DNA for the CDR3 is TGTGCCAGCAGCTTGGGCAGGGGATTGGATGGCAATCAGCCCCAGCATTTT. The genes are TRBV5-6 and TRBJ1-5; D might be TRBD1 (6 bases). The ends were cut back, 0 bases at V and 2 bases at J, with 15 bases in the middle. Germline V gene sequence: CDR1 SGHDT, CDR2 YYEEEE. The CDR3 length is 17 residues.